Below, 22 T cell receptor beta chains from the same sample are listed, as sequenced in a study of CD8 T cells in ankylosing spondylitis. TCRdb re-derived calls from the 5' RACE reads in MiXCR, one entry per CDR3 protein. This table holds 250,000 or so distinct CDR3 sequences, about a sixth found once. The source material was blood, either unsorted or a sorted T cell fraction (not recorded which). The receptors derive from a male donor with ankylosing spondylitis or in good health (not recorded which).

The rearrangement links TRBV4-1 to TRBJ2-1; no firm D call. CDR1 and CDR2 from the germline V gene are MGHRA and YSYEKL. The CDR3 sequence is 15 residues long. Trimming pared 0 bases from V and 6 bases from J, leaving 12 bases between. The CDR3 here is CASSQEPSDLNEQFF. The CDR3 coding sequence is TGCGCCAGCAGCCAAGAGCCCTCGGATCTCAATGAGCAGTTCTTC.

V is TRBV12-3 or TRBV12-4 and J is TRBJ2-4; D remains ambiguous. V was clipped by 5 bases and J by 1 base, with 9 bases between them. The CDR3 runs 14 residues. CDR3 sequence reads: CASSRPRAKNIQYF. The CDR3 nucleotides are TGTGCCAGCAGTCGACCGCGTGCCAAAAACATTCAGTACTTC.

This clonotype was observed a handful of times. J is TRBJ1-1 and V is TRBV10-3; no clear D gene. CDR3 size: 11 residues. Trimming removed 3 bases from V and 8 bases from J, with 7 bases in between. The germline gives CDR1 ENHRY, CDR2 SYGVKD. CDR3 amino acids: CAISDSVEAFF. CDR3 DNA sequence: TGTGCCATCAGTGATTCTGTCGAAGCTTTCTTT.

This clonotype was counted between two and nine times. The genes are TRBV20-1 and TRBJ2-7, with 11 positions matching TRBD2. J lost 2 bases, V lost 0 bases, and 6 bases had no gene match. CDR3 length: 16 residues. CDR1 and CDR2 (germline): DFQATT, SNEGSKA (reference sequence). The CDR3 here is CSARDLTSGSPYEQYF. The CDR3 DNA sequence: TGCAGTGCTAGAGATCTCACTAGCGGGAGTCCCTACGAGCAGTACTTC.

This clonotype was seen a handful of times. The chain combines TRBV5-1 with TRBJ2-1; D may be TRBD2 (6 bases). Per the germline V gene, CDR1 is SGHRS and CDR2 is YFSETQ. The CDR3 totals 15 residues. V lost 4 bases and J lost 4, with 15 bases in between. This CDR3 is CASSQTSSTYNEQFF. For the CDR3, the DNA is TGCGCCAGCAGCCAGACTAGTTCGACTTACAATGAGCAGTTCTTC.

This clonotype was observed a handful of times. V and J are TRBV18 and TRBJ1-1; D unclear. This CDR3 spans 16 amino acids. The germline V and J ends were trimmed by 1 base and 0 bases, with 12 bases remaining between them. Looked up from germline, CDR1 is KGHSH and CDR2 is LQKENI. CDR3 region: CASSPRVEYMNTEAFF. CDR3 DNA: TGTGCCAGCTCACCACGGGTAGAGTACATGAACACTGAAGCTTTCTTT.

This clonotype has at least ten counts. The V gene is TRBV5-1, the J gene TRBJ2-1; 8 bases align to TRBD1. V trimming: 0 bases; J trimming: 1 base; junction bases outside the gene matches: 3. This CDR3 contains 16 residues. Germline lookup yields CDR1 SGHRS and CDR2 YFSETQ. CDR3 in DNA: TGCGCCAGCAGCTTGGTACAGGGGGTTTCCTACAATGAGCAGTTCTTC. Protein product: CASSLVQGVSYNEQFF.

The gene calls are TRBV19 and TRBJ2-2; D is undetermined. This CDR3 spans 15 amino acids. Germline CDR1 is LNHDA and CDR2 is SQIVND (reference sequence). The V end lost 3 bases, the J end lost 1 base, and 9 bases lay between the germline ends. The CDR3 reads CASSMKDVNTGELFF. The CDR3 DNA is TGTGCCAGTAGTATGAAGGACGTGAACACCGGGGAGCTGTTTTTT.

This clonotype was seen only once. The chain joins TRBV11-1 to TRBJ1-4; TRBD1 might be the D (5 bases). Trimming cost V 0 bases and J 8 bases, with 22 bases left between them. The CDR3 is 18 residues long. CDR1 is SGHAT and CDR2 is FQDESV in the germline V gene (reference sequence). The CDR3 region is CASSLASVGGGPREKLFF. The CDR3, as DNA: TGTGCCAGCAGCTTAGCGTCGGTCGGCGGGGGACCTCGGGAAAAACTGTTTTTT.

This chain uses TRBV28 with TRBJ2-7; D tentatively fits TRBD1 or TRBD2 (6 bases each). Germline CDR1 and CDR2: MDHEN and SYDVKM. Trimming removed 10 bases from V and 2 bases from J, with 15 bases in between. This CDR3 region has 13 residues. The CDR3 sequence: CATRGPGPYEQYF. In DNA, the CDR3 is TGTGCCACCCGGGGGCCAGGACCCTACGAGCAGTACTTC. The whole variable domain, filled in from reference TRBV28 and TRBJ2-7, reads DVKVTQSSRYLVKRTGEKVFLECVQDMDHENMFWYRQDPGLGLRLIYFSYDVKMKEKGDIPEGYSVSREKKERFSLILESASTNQTSMYLCATRGPGPYEQYFGPGTRLTVT.

This clonotype occurred many times. The J gene is TRBJ1-1, the V gene TRBV6-6; D gene uncertain. Trimming left V 6 bases short and J 2 bases short, with 10 bases between. Germline-derived CDR1 and CDR2 are MNHNY and SVGAGI (reference sequence). The CDR3 spans 13 residues. Written as DNA, the CDR3 is TGTGCCAGCAGCGCGGTGGGTAACACTGAAGCTTTCTTT. This gives the protein CASSAVGNTEAFF.

This clonotype was seen only a few times. The chain carries TRBV12-3 or TRBV12-4 and TRBJ2-7; 8 bases match TRBD2. The CDR3 covers 19 residues. V was clipped by 5 bases and J by 3 bases; unmatched bases: 21. The CDR3 DNA follows: TGTGCCAGCAGTCCCCCGGGGGGCTTTCGCGGGAGGCCAATCTACGAGCAGTACTTC. It encodes CASSPPGGFRGRPIYEQYF.

The J gene is TRBJ2-5, the V gene TRBV6-2 or TRBV6-3, with D possibly matching TRBD1 (5 bases). Germline CDR1 reads MNHEY; CDR2 reads SVGEGT. The CDR3 is 15 residues long. The ends were cut back, 2 bases at V and 4 bases at J, with 14 bases in the middle. The chain's CDR3 is CASSYDSMPRETQYF. The DNA for the CDR3 is TGTGCCAGCAGTTACGACAGTATGCCCCGAGAGACCCAGTACTTC.

This sequence joins TRBV28 and TRBJ2-2, with 8 nucleotides matching TRBD2. The CDR3 consists of 16 residues. Trimming cost V 2 bases and J 0 bases; bases outside gene matches: 2. Germline CDR1 MDHEN, CDR2 SYDVKM. The CDR3 coding sequence is TGTGCCAGCAGTTTAGAGACTAGCGCGAACACCGGGGAGCTGTTTTTT. Protein sequence: CASSLETSANTGELFF.

In this sample, this clonotype turned up a few times. V and J are TRBV3-1 and TRBJ1-6; D gene unclear. The CDR3 consists of 18 residues. Trimming pared 1 base from V and 0 bases from J, leaving 13 bases between. Germline V CDR1 and CDR2: LGHDT, YNNKEL (reference sequence). The CDR3 protein is CASSQGRGSSSYNSPLHF. CDR3 DNA sequence: TGTGCCAGCAGCCAAGGTAGAGGCAGTAGCTCCTATAATTCACCCCTCCACTTT.

The chain uses TRBV4-3 and TRBJ1-1, with D perhaps matching TRBD1 (6 bases). CDR3 length equals 15 residues. V lost 8 bases and J 0 bases, leaving 16 bases between the germline ends. Germline V CDR1 and CDR2: LGHNA, YSLEER. The CDR3 spells CASSRRGEVNTEAFF. The DNA for the CDR3 is TGCGCCAGCTCGAGGAGGGGGGAGGTGAACACTGAAGCTTTCTTT.

This clonotype appeared a few times. This chain links TRBV5-5 with TRBJ1-5; D remains ambiguous. Per germline, CDR1 SGHKS and CDR2 YYEKEE (reference sequence). The V end lost 2 bases, the J end lost 6 bases, and 9 bases lay between the germline ends. The CDR3 has 13 amino acids. As DNA, the CDR3 is TGTGCCAGCAGCTTATTTGGCGGTCAGCCCCAGCATTTT. This gives the protein CASSLFGGQPQHF.

There are a few counts of this clonotype. The chain couples TRBV6-1 to TRBJ1-5, with D maybe TRBD1 (5 bases). Trimming cost V 2 bases and J 0 bases, with 11 bases left between them. Germline V gene lookup returns CDR1 MNHNS and CDR2 SASEGT. The CDR3 covers 16 residues. CDR3 sequence reads: CASSEPGGVSNQPQHF. CDR3 in DNA: TGTGCCAGCAGTGAACCCGGGGGGGTTAGCAATCAGCCCCAGCATTTT.

This clonotype was seen at least ten times. The chain links TRBV29-1 to TRBJ1-2, with D uncertain. The V end lost 5 bases, the J end lost 1 base, and 11 bases lay between the germline ends. Germline CDR1 is SQVTM and CDR2 is ANQGSEA. CDR3 size: 13 residues. The CDR3 nucleotides are TGCAGCGTTCCCAGTGGGGATAACTATGGCTACACCTTC. This encodes CSVPSGDNYGYTF.

This clonotype was seen only a few times. The junction departs from germline at one end; a sequencing error may be responsible. The chain couples TRBV4-1 to TRBJ1-1; D is unclear. CDR3 length: 14 residues. Germline-derived CDR1 and CDR2 are MGHRA and YSYEKL. The CDR3 is CASSPYARNAEAFF. CDR3 sequence (DNA): TGCGCCAGCAGCCCATACGCAAGGAACGCTGAAGCTTTCTTT.

The rearrangement joins TRBV20-1 to TRBJ1-1; 9 positions agree with TRBD1. After removal of 1 base from V and 8 bases from J, the junction contained 5 bases not matched to a gene. The germline CDR1 and CDR2 sequences are DFQATT and SNEGSKA (reference sequence). CDR3 size: 13 residues. CDR3: CSARAGTGYEAFF. The CDR3 nucleotides read TGCAGTGCTAGAGCCGGGACAGGGTACGAAGCTTTCTTT.

This clonotype was counted between two and nine times. V is TRBV25-1 and J is TRBJ2-6; 7 nucleotides line up with TRBD1. After removal of 7 bases from V and 0 bases from J, the junction contained 9 bases not matched to a gene. The CDR3 length is 17 residues. Germline CDR1 and CDR2: MGHDK and SYGVNS. CDR3 protein: CASTGQAGYSGANVLTF. Written as DNA, the CDR3 is TGTGCCAGCACCGGACAGGCTGGTTACTCTGGGGCCAACGTCCTGACTTTC. Based on the CDR3 plus reference TRBV25-1 and TRBJ2-6, the full variable domain is EADIYQTPRYLVIGTGKKITLECSQTMGHDKMYWYQQDPGMELHLIHYSYGVNSTEKGDLSSESTVSRIRTEHFPLTLESARPSHTSQYLCASTGQAGYSGANVLTFGAGSRLTVL.